Sequencing of this TCR beta chain was carried out in a study of CD8 T cells in Susac syndrome. At the level of the study: Sequenced Susac syndrome patients included roughly six with clinically active disease and about eight in remission.

RNA totalling about 0.5 to 1 ug underwent reverse transcription with random hexamers. MiXCR, run by TCRdb on the immunoSEQ multiplex PCR reads, gives a single entry per CDR3 protein. The profile shows approximately 190,000 distinct CDR3 sequences, approximately 95% of them singletons. The patients with Susac syndrome satisfied recently defined diagnostic criteria for either definite or probable disease. What was sequenced was CD4+ T cells from PBMCs. The receptor comes from a human donor with Susac syndrome.

CDR3 amino acids: CASSSGYTSKETQYF. The CDR3 nucleotides read TGTGCCAGCAGCTCCGGCTATACATCGAAGGAGACCCAGTACTTC. The chain carries TRBV7-6 and TRBJ2-5; unclear D gene. Germline V gene lookup returns CDR1 SGHVS and CDR2 FNYEAQ. V lost 4 bases and J lost 5, with 17 bases in between. The length of the CDR3 is 15 residues.